A selection of T cell receptor delta chains follows, all from one sample in a study of Vδ1+ human thymocytes. TCRdb re-called clones from the multiplex PCR reads using CATT. The table records tens of thousands of delta-chain clones, around 15% of them present only once. Input material: Vdelta1+ gamma-delta thymocytes from the thymus. These receptors originate from a boy in the first two years of life who had congenital heart surgery. CDR3s leave out the opening cysteine and the closing phenylalanine or tryptophan. The D gene is left open where the match is weak.

J gene | D gene | V gene | CDR3 protein
TRDJ1 | - | TRDV1 | ALGKGLGLSSDKLI
TRDJ1 | TRDD3 | TRDV1 | ALGERTPTCWGTSYTDKLI
TRDJ1 | TRDD3 | TRDV1 | ALGERGDKRYTDKLI
TRDJ1 | TRDD3 | TRDV1 | ALGEPIPTVLGDTWTDKLI
TRDJ1 | - | TRDV1 | ALGEFPLYYTDKLI
TRDJ1 | - | TRDV1 | ALRESPTFTSVTDKLI
TRDJ1 | TRDD3 | TRDV1 | ALGGELSALLGDTQGRDKLI
TRDJ1 | TRDD3 | TRDV1 | ALGVQAFSASWGIGDTDKLI
TRDJ1 | TRDD3 | TRDV1 | ALGELGSSAGCTGGLYTDKLI
TRDJ1 | TRDD2 | TRDV1 | ALGETLPTGGDKLI
TRDJ1 | TRDD3 | TRDV1 | ALGALLVFPIPLGAQNPDKLI
TRDJ1 | - | TRDV1 | ALGEPPLGYTDKLI
TRDJ1 | TRDD3 | TRDV1 | ALGELPCWGPYTDKLI
TRDJ1 | TRDD3 | TRDV1 | ALGELFPFRTGYVNAWTGGDNTDKLI
TRDJ1 | - | TRDV1 | ALGELPFLKTGRDDKLI
TRDJ1 | TRDD3 | TRDV1 | ALGELVGVTWWGTMYTDKLI
TRDJ1 | TRDD3 | TRDV1 | ALDSRGYRADKLI
TRDJ1 | TRDD3 | TRDV1 | ALGELGLVFYPQPLPAGDTAGLI
TRDJ1 | TRDD3 | TRDV2 | ACDTVLYWGIRADKLI
TRDJ1 | TRDD3 | TRDV1 | ALGEVLGRSYWGIPVDKLI
TRDJ2 | TRDD3 | TRDV1 | ALTSLPTGGFGLTAQLF
TRDJ1 | TRDD3 | TRDV1 | ALGERPTHLYWGIIYTDKLI
TRDJ1 | TRDD3 | TRDV1 | ALGVPPSRRDWGNHLDDKLI
TRDJ1 | TRDD3 | TRDV1 | ALGDIFPDWGIWRRTDKLI
TRDJ1 | TRDD3 | TRDV1 | ALGDPNPRAFAVGDWTDKLI
TRDJ1 | - | TRDV2 | ACDTSAPLVWVKSAKLI
TRDJ1 | - | TRDV1 | ALGELPTRDYTGDFTDKLI
TRDJ1 | TRDD3 | TRDV1 | ALGELPSYGSGGYNTDKLI
TRDJ1 | - | TRDV1 | ALGTPPGLPSLGAPYTDKLI
TRDJ1 | TRDD3 | TRDV1 | ALGELSPPGGILGDKLI
TRDJ1 | TRDD3 | TRDV1 | ALGTHFVLWGIPHTGKLI
TRDJ1 | - | TRDV1 | ALGPFTGTDKLI